These T cell receptor beta chains were read from a single sample in a study of blood T cell repertoires in COVID-19. Generated by immunoSEQ multiplex PCR, the TCRdb table keeps only in-frame clones and is missing some. The sample contains 220,000 or so clones, 80% to 90% of which appear only once. The sequencing sample was made of peripheral blood. These receptors all come from a man between 50 and 59 years old who had recovered from COVID-19. Both conserved end residues are part of each CDR3. D genes are given only for firm matches. Size is stated for part of the rows, as once, few or many counts, or as a class when the clone is expanded.

d_gene,abundance,v_gene,j_gene,CDR3aa,CDR3nt
.,few,TRBV28,TRBJ2-3,CASTTRDTQYF,TGTGCCAGCACCACCCGGGATACGCAGTATTTT
.,.,TRBV28,TRBJ1-5,CASSFRQYNQPQHF,TGTGCCAGCAGTTTCCGACAGTACAATCAGCCCCAGCATTTT
TRBD2,.,TRBV4-1,TRBJ2-7,CASSHTRLAGAYEQYF,TGCGCCAGCAGCCATACACGACTAGCGGGAGCCTACGAGCAGTACTTC
.,.,TRBV6-5,TRBJ2-1,CASSLSQGIGANEQFF,TGTGCCAGCAGTTTGTCACAGGGTATTGGTGCCAATGAGCAGTTCTTC
.,.,TRBV10-1,TRBJ2-5,CASSEDRQWETQYF,TGCGCCAGCAGTGAGGACAGGCAGTGGGAGACCCAGTACTTC
TRBD1,once,TRBV19,TRBJ1-5,CASNPGTGRGNQPQHF,TGTGCCAGTAACCCCGGGACAGGGAGGGGGAATCAGCCCCAGCATTTT
.,.,TRBV11-3,TRBJ2-1,CASSLQRNEQFF,TGTGCCAGCAGCTTACAACGGAATGAGCAGTTCTTC
TRBD2,once,TRBV3-1/TRBV3-2,TRBJ2-1,CASSHHSSGVYNEQFF,TGTGCCAGCAGCCACCACTCTAGCGGGGTCTACAATGAGCAGTTCTTC
.,.,TRBV23-1,TRBJ2-1,CASSQSQSTSSYNEQFF,TGCGCCAGCAGTCAATCTCAATCCACGAGCTCCTACAATGAGCAGTTCTTC
.,.,TRBV6-1,TRBJ2-2,CASSETHRLTGELFF,TGTGCCAGCAGTGAAACGCACAGGTTAACCGGGGAGCTGTTTTTT
TRBD2,.,TRBV6-1,TRBJ2-1,CASSESVRTSGYNEQFF,TGTGCCAGCAGTGAATCCGTCAGGACTAGCGGATACAATGAGCAGTTCTTC
TRBD1,.,TRBV2,TRBJ1-5,CATSRDSPNQPQHF,TGTGCCACATCACGGGACAGCCCCAATCAGCCCCAGCATTTT
.,.,TRBV5-8,TRBJ2-2,CASSEDSSNTGELFF,TGTGCCAGCAGCGAGGACAGCTCGAACACCGGGGAGCTGTTTTTT
.,.,TRBV30,TRBJ2-7,CAWSPSIGYEQYF,TGTGCCTGGAGTCCCTCGATCGGCTACGAGCAGTACTTC
TRBD1,.,TRBV2,TRBJ1-4,CASFKGQGSKLFF,TGTGCCAGCTTCAAAGGACAGGGCTCAAAACTGTTTTTT
TRBD2,.,TRBV9,TRBJ2-7,CASSGGTSGSNEQYF,TGTGCCAGCAGCGGGGGGACTAGCGGGAGCAACGAGCAGTACTTC
.,.,TRBV6-5,TRBJ1-1,CASRMTDRTFF,TGTGCCAGCAGAATGACAGATAGAACTTTCTTT
TRBD1,.,TRBV4-2,TRBJ2-2,CASSRNVQGDTGELFF,TGTGCCAGCAGCCGGAACGTTCAGGGGGACACCGGGGAGCTGTTTTTT
.,.,TRBV19,TRBJ2-2,CASSIGGSVNTGELFF,TGTGCCAGTAGTATCGGTGGTAGCGTCAACACCGGGGAGCTGTTTTTT
TRBD2,.,TRBV9,TRBJ2-3,CASSTGTSGSSTDTQYF,TGTGCCAGCAGCACGGGGACTAGCGGGTCTAGCACAGATACGCAGTATTTT
.,few,TRBV30,TRBJ1-5,CAWSVNRRDPYVDGNQPQHF,TGTGCCTGGAGTGTGAACCGGCGGGACCCATATGTTGACGGCAATCAGCCCCAGCATTTT
TRBD2,.,TRBV13,TRBJ2-2,CASSRRTSGRAPNTGELFF,TGTGCCAGCAGCCGACGGACTAGCGGGAGGGCCCCGAACACCGGGGAGCTGTTTTTT
.,.,TRBV5-8,TRBJ1-5,CASSLSSGSERQPQHF,TGTGCCAGCAGCCTGTCCTCGGGCTCCGAGCGGCAGCCCCAGCATTTT
TRBD2,.,TRBV7-8,TRBJ2-1,CASSLGGRGIINEQFF,TGTGCCAGCAGCTTAGGCGGGAGGGGAATCATCAATGAGCAGTTCTTC
.,.,TRBV10-1,TRBJ1-1,CASSEDLKTEAFF,TGCGCCAGCAGTGAGGACTTGAAGACTGAAGCTTTCTTT
TRBD1,.,TRBV3-1/TRBV3-2,TRBJ1-1,CASSRTGGNTEAFF,TGTGCCAGCAGCCGAACAGGGGGGAACACTGAAGCTTTCTTT
.,.,TRBV2,TRBJ2-1,CASSGTVGYNEQFF,TGTGCCAGCAGTGGGACAGTTGGCTACAATGAGCAGTTCTTC
.,.,TRBV19,TRBJ1-2,CASRDQGSNYGYTF,TGTGCCAGTAGAGATCAGGGATCTAACTATGGCTACACCTTC
.,.,TRBV19,TRBJ1-2,CASTPRGGSFDGYTF,TGTGCCAGCACCCCCAGGGGCGGATCATTCGATGGCTACACCTTC
TRBD1,.,TRBV28,TRBJ2-5,CASSFVQGALETQYF,TGTGCCAGCAGTTTTGTCCAGGGGGCGTTGGAGACCCAGTACTTC
TRBD1,.,TRBV6-6,TRBJ1-5,CASSYEGANQPQHF,TGTGCCAGCAGTTACGAGGGGGCAAATCAGCCCCAGCATTTT
TRBD1,.,TRBV25-1,TRBJ1-2,CASSESPGQGDYGYTF,TGTGCCAGCAGTGAATCCCCGGGACAGGGTGACTATGGCTACACCTTC
.,.,TRBV27,TRBJ1-2,CASSKQGVWYGYTF,TGTGCCAGCAGTAAACAGGGTGTATGGTATGGCTACACCTTC
.,few,TRBV28,TRBJ1-2,CASSTLGVGYTF,TGTGCCAGCAGTACCCTCGGGGTTGGCTACACCTTC
TRBD2,.,TRBV3-1/TRBV3-2,TRBJ2-7,CASSPWTSRDEQYF,TGTGCCAGCAGCCCTTGGACTAGCAGGGACGAGCAGTACTTC
.,.,TRBV10-2,TRBJ2-2,CASTVGGGGTGELFF,TGCGCCAGCACCGTGGGGGGAGGCGGCACCGGGGAGCTGTTTTTT
.,.,TRBV19,TRBJ2-1,CASSHRGGYNEQFF,TGTGCCAGTTCCCACAGAGGGGGCTACAATGAGCAGTTCTTC
TRBD1,.,TRBV6-5,TRBJ2-7,CASSRDRAYEQYF,TGTGCCAGCAGTCGGGACAGGGCCTACGAGCAGTACTTC
.,.,TRBV19,TRBJ2-3,CASSITQTDTQYF,TGTGCCAGTAGTATAACGCAGACAGATACGCAGTATTTT